These T cell receptor beta chains were read from a single sample in a study of OX40 agonist ivuxolimab in advanced cancers. Assay: immunoSEQ multiplex PCR; the TCRdb copy retains only in-frame clones and omits some. The sample shows roughly 72,000 clones, nearly 90% of them seen only once. Here the sequenced sample was CD4+ or CD8+ T cells sorted from blood, taken in a trial of the OX40 agonist ivuxolimab. Every receptor here comes from an adult with an advanced solid tumor such as melanoma, head and neck, liver or kidney cancer. Both conserved end residues are part of each CDR3. A D gene is named only where the DNA matches it firmly. Some rows have no size entry. The others give once, few or many, or a class for an expanded clone.

TRBV6-1	TRBD1	NA	TRBJ2-5	13	CASNRQGVETQYF	TGTGCCAGCAATAGGCAGGGGGTAGAGACCCAGTACTTC
TRBV5-1	TRBD1	NA	TRBJ1-4	14	CASSQGQGNEKLFF	TGCGCCAGCAGCCAGGGACAGGGTAATGAAAAACTGTTTTTT
TRBV7-6	TRBD1	NA	TRBJ2-1	16	CASSFMGQASYNEQFF	TGTGCCAGCAGCTTCATGGGACAGGCTTCCTACAATGAGCAGTTCTTC
TRBV19	NA	NA	TRBJ1-2	14	CASSTNTRSYGYTF	TGTGCCAGTAGCACTAACACGCGAAGCTATGGCTACACCTTC
TRBV28	NA	NA	TRBJ1-2	14	CASSSQGSNYGYTF	TGTGCCAGCAGTTCTCAGGGAAGTAACTATGGCTACACCTTC
TRBV5-4	TRBD2	NA	TRBJ2-2	16	CASSLSISGGTGELFF	TGTGCCAGCAGCTTGAGTATTAGCGGGGGTACCGGGGAGCTGTTTTTT
TRBV4-1	NA	NA	TRBJ2-5	15	CASSQLTTNQETQYF	TGCGCCAGCAGCCAACTTACCACTAACCAAGAGACCCAGTACTTC
TRBV18	NA	NA	TRBJ2-2	17	CASSPQGPGRFTGELFF	TGTGCCAGCTCACCGCAGGGACCGGGACGATTCACCGGGGAGCTGTTTTTT
TRBV5-1	NA	NA	TRBJ1-2	15	CASSWGGRNNYGYTF	TGCGCCAGCAGCTGGGGAGGACGGAACAACTATGGCTACACCTTC
TRBV5-4	NA	NA	TRBJ2-3	12	CASSPREDTQYF	TGTGCCAGCAGCCCCAGGGAAGATACGCAGTATTTT
TRBV11-3	NA	NA	TRBJ2-2	13	CASSYGMAGELFF	TGTGCCAGCAGCTACGGAATGGCCGGGGAGCTGTTTTTT
TRBV19	TRBD1	NA	TRBJ2-2	14	CASRDRGSAGELFF	TGTGCCAGTAGGGACAGGGGGTCGGCCGGGGAGCTGTTTTTT
TRBV27	NA	NA	TRBJ2-1	13	CASSLNGDNEQFF	TGTGCCAGCAGTTTAAACGGGGACAATGAGCAGTTCTTC
TRBV5-1	NA	NA	TRBJ2-5	13	CASSLGYQETQYF	TGCGCCAGCAGCTTAGGGTACCAAGAGACCCAGTACTTC
TRBV5-1	TRBD1	NA	TRBJ2-6	15	CASSVDRGGANVLTF	TGCGCCAGCAGCGTGGACAGGGGCGGGGCCAACGTCCTGACTTTC
TRBV5-1	NA	many	TRBJ1-2	14	CASSGSFGVGGYTF	TGCGCCAGCAGCGGTAGTTTTGGGGTAGGCGGCTACACCTTC
TRBV4-1	NA	once	TRBJ2-5	13	CASSQDREETQYF	TGCGCCAGCAGCCAAGATCGGGAAGAGACCCAGTACTTC
TRBV6-9	TRBD1	NA	TRBJ2-7	16	CASSYGQGTGVAEQYF	TGTGCCAGCAGTTATGGTCAGGGGACAGGGGTGGCCGAGCAGTACTTC
TRBV2	TRBD1	NA	TRBJ1-1	13	CASSYRGNTEAFF	TGTGCCAGCAGCTACAGGGGAAACACTGAAGCTTTCTTT
TRBV5-4	NA	NA	TRBJ2-3	14	CASSLSTTRDTQYF	TGTGCCAGCAGCTTGAGTACGACTCGAGATACGCAGTATTTT
TRBV6-1	NA	NA	TRBJ2-2	14	CASSEGPSTGELFF	TGTGCCAGCAGTGAGGGTCCAAGCACCGGGGAGCTGTTTTTT
TRBV5-1	NA	NA	TRBJ1-1	16	CASSLVRQSEATEAFF	TGCGCCAGCAGCTTGGTTCGACAATCCGAGGCCACTGAAGCTTTCTTT
TRBV7-9	TRBD1	NA	TRBJ2-1	15	CASSQQGARFSEQFF	TGTGCCAGCAGCCAACAGGGGGCTAGGTTTAGTGAGCAGTTCTTC
TRBV5-4	NA	NA	TRBJ2-1	16	CASSLGDFLRADEQFF	TGTGCCAGCAGCTTGGGGGACTTTCTCCGAGCGGATGAGCAGTTCTTC
TRBV28	TRBD1	NA	TRBJ2-7	14	CAIVRTGASYEQYF	TGTGCCATCGTCAGGACAGGGGCCAGTTACGAGCAGTACTTC
TRBV7-3	TRBD1	NA	TRBJ1-1	14	CASSSTGKNTEAFF	TGTGCCAGCAGCTCGACAGGGAAAAACACTGAAGCTTTCTTT
TRBV5-1	NA	NA	TRBJ2-1	14	CASSGGPPYNEQFF	TGCGCCAGCAGCGGGGGCCCACCCTACAATGAGCAGTTCTTC
TRBV15	NA	NA	TRBJ2-3	15	CATSRASVEGDTQYF	TGTGCCACCAGCAGAGCCTCCGTGGAGGGGGATACGCAGTATTTT
TRBV5-1	NA	NA	TRBJ2-2	17	CASSLEPGYTNTGELFF	TGCGCCAGCAGCTTGGAGCCAGGCTATACGAACACCGGGGAGCTGTTTTTT
TRBV18	TRBD1	NA	TRBJ2-1	15	CASSPAGQDDNEQFF	TGTGCCAGCTCACCAGCAGGACAGGACGACAATGAGCAGTTCTTC
TRBV11-1	TRBD2	NA	TRBJ2-5	15	CASSLANGLAGVQYF	TGTGCCAGCAGCTTAGCGAACGGACTAGCGGGAGTGCAGTACTTC
TRBV6-5	TRBD1	NA	TRBJ1-2	13	CASSGRQGSGYAF	TGTGCCAGCAGTGGACGACAGGGGTCTGGCTACGCCTTC